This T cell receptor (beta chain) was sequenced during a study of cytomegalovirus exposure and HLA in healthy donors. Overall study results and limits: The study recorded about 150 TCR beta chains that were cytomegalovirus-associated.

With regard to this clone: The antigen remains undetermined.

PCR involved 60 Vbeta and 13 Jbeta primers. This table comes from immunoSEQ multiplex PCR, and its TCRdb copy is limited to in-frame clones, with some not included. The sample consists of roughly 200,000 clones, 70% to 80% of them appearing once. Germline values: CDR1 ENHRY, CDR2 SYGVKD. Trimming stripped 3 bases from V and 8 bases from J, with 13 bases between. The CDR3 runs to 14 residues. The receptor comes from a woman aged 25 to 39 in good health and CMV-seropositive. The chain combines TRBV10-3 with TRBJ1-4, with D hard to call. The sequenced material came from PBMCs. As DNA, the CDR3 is TGTGCCATCAGTGATGAGGGTATAAGGGAAAAACTGTTTTTT. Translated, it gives CAISDEGIREKLFF.